This is a list of T cell receptor beta chains from one sample in a study of molecular identifiers for immune sequencing clone quantification. TCRdb re-called the PCR reads through MiXCR, storing one row per CDR3 protein. The data hold fewer than 350,000 distinct CDR3 sequences, with 20% to 25% observed a single time. The specimen sequenced was naive CD8+ T cells from blood, with Jurkat cell RNA spiked in. The receptors derive from a human donor in good health. Some libraries in this study had Jurkat cell RNA spiked in. CDR3s include the opening cysteine and the closing phenylalanine or tryptophan. The order of the fields is CDR3 protein, CDR3 DNA, D gene, clone size, V gene, CDR3 length, J gene. The D gene is left open where the match is weak. Some rows mark clone size as missing; the rest say once, few, many or name a class of expanded clone.

CDR3 protein: CSVGPGQGYEQYF
CDR3 DNA: TGCAGCGTTGGACCGGGACAGGGTTATGAGCAGTACTTC
D gene: TRBD1
clone size: many
V gene: TRBV29-1
CDR3 length: 13
J gene: TRBJ2-7

CDR3 protein: CASSQEVRVLRTDTQYF
CDR3 DNA: TGCGCCAGCAGCCAAGAGGTCCGGGTCCTTCGCACAGATACGCAGTATTTT
D gene: .
clone size: many
V gene: TRBV4-1
CDR3 length: 17
J gene: TRBJ2-3

CDR3 protein: CAGISGTGPSGANVLTF
CDR3 DNA: TGTGCCGGGATCTCCGGGACAGGTCCCTCTGGGGCCAACGTCCTGACTTTC
D gene: TRBD1
clone size: .
V gene: TRBV2
CDR3 length: 17
J gene: TRBJ2-6

CDR3 protein: CSVYDTAMYGYTF
CDR3 DNA: TGCAGCGTTTACGACACGGCTATGTATGGCTACACCTTC
D gene: .
clone size: many
V gene: TRBV29-1
CDR3 length: 13
J gene: TRBJ1-2

CDR3 protein: CASSLGEGYEQYF
CDR3 DNA: TGTGCCAGCAGCTTGGGCGAGGGCTACGAGCAGTACTTC
D gene: .
clone size: .
V gene: TRBV7-6
CDR3 length: 13
J gene: TRBJ2-7

CDR3 protein: CASRSVAGQTDTQYF
CDR3 DNA: TGTGCAAGTCGCTCCGTAGCGGGGCAAACAGATACGCAGTATTTT
D gene: .
clone size: .
V gene: TRBV12-2
CDR3 length: 15
J gene: TRBJ2-3

CDR3 protein: CASEELAGGSYNEQFF
CDR3 DNA: TGTGCCAGCGAAGAATTAGCGGGGGGCTCCTACAATGAGCAGTTCTTC
D gene: TRBD2
clone size: many
V gene: TRBV7-9
CDR3 length: 16
J gene: TRBJ2-1

CDR3 protein: CSARGAGTRITDTQYF
CDR3 DNA: TGCAGTGCTAGAGGAGCGGGGACCAGGATCACAGATACGCAGTATTTT
D gene: TRBD2
clone size: few
V gene: TRBV20-1
CDR3 length: 16
J gene: TRBJ2-3

CDR3 protein: CASSQRDSRTYNEQLF
CDR3 DNA: TGTGCCAGCAGCCAGCGGGACAGCCGAACCTACAATGAGCAGCTCTTC
D gene: .
clone size: once
V gene: TRBV7-9
CDR3 length: 16
J gene: TRBJ2-1

CDR3 protein: CASSLEPGQSTDTQYF
CDR3 DNA: TGTGCCAGCAGCTTAGAACCAGGACAAAGCACAGATACGCAGTATTTT
D gene: .
clone size: few
V gene: TRBV7-3
CDR3 length: 16
J gene: TRBJ2-3

CDR3 protein: CASSRIGGETEAFF
CDR3 DNA: TGCGCCAGCAGCCGAATCGGAGGGGAAACTGAAGCTTTCTTT
D gene: .
clone size: many
V gene: TRBV4-1
CDR3 length: 14
J gene: TRBJ1-1

CDR3 protein: CASSPPAQGNEKLFF
CDR3 DNA: TGTGCCAGCAGCCCACCGGCACAGGGTAATGAAAAACTGTTTTTT
D gene: .
clone size: few
V gene: TRBV7-9
CDR3 length: 15
J gene: TRBJ1-4

CDR3 protein: CASSSPGRHSGANVLTF
CDR3 DNA: TGTGCCAGCAGCTCCCCGGGACGGCACTCTGGGGCCAACGTCCTGACTTTC
D gene: .
clone size: many
V gene: TRBV6-5
CDR3 length: 17
J gene: TRBJ2-6

CDR3 protein: CASSISSGSLNEQFF
CDR3 DNA: TGTGCCAGTAGTATATCTAGCGGGAGTTTGAATGAGCAGTTCTTC
D gene: TRBD2
clone size: few
V gene: TRBV19
CDR3 length: 15
J gene: TRBJ2-1

CDR3 protein: CASSRYKGWVGEAFF
CDR3 DNA: TGTGCCAGCAGCCGTTACAAGGGATGGGTTGGTGAAGCTTTCTTT
D gene: .
clone size: many
V gene: TRBV14
CDR3 length: 15
J gene: TRBJ1-1

CDR3 protein: CATSRDRGSNQPQHF
CDR3 DNA: TGTGCCACCAGCAGGGACAGGGGTAGCAATCAGCCCCAGCATTTT
D gene: TRBD1
clone size: few
V gene: TRBV15
CDR3 length: 15
J gene: TRBJ1-5

CDR3 protein: CASSIAPSGSSQETQYF
CDR3 DNA: TGTGCCAGTAGTATAGCGCCTAGCGGGAGCTCCCAAGAGACCCAGTACTTC
D gene: TRBD2
clone size: few
V gene: TRBV19
CDR3 length: 17
J gene: TRBJ2-5

CDR3 protein: CASGPRQGANYEQYF
CDR3 DNA: TGTGCCAGCGGTCCGAGGCAGGGTGCAAACTACGAGCAGTACTTC
D gene: .
clone size: few
V gene: TRBV12-3/TRBV12-4
CDR3 length: 15
J gene: TRBJ2-7

CDR3 protein: CASGSLDRANEKLFF
CDR3 DNA: TGTGCCAGCGGATCACTGGACAGGGCTAATGAAAAACTGTTTTTT
D gene: TRBD1
clone size: many
V gene: TRBV2
CDR3 length: 15
J gene: TRBJ1-4

CDR3 protein: CASKIGQGISDTEAFF
CDR3 DNA: TGTGCCAGCAAGATCGGACAGGGGATATCGGACACTGAAGCTTTCTTT
D gene: TRBD1
clone size: .
V gene: TRBV27
CDR3 length: 16
J gene: TRBJ1-1

CDR3 protein: CASSLGPNRSSGANVLTF
CDR3 DNA: TGTGCCAGCAGCTTGGGACCGAATCGAAGCTCTGGGGCCAACGTCCTGACTTTC
D gene: .
clone size: .
V gene: TRBV5-5
CDR3 length: 18
J gene: TRBJ2-6

CDR3 protein: CASSQVWQGNYEQYF
CDR3 DNA: TGCGCCAGCAGCCAAGTCTGGCAGGGGAACTACGAGCAGTACTTC
D gene: .
clone size: many
V gene: TRBV4-3
CDR3 length: 15
J gene: TRBJ2-7

CDR3 protein: CASRYQGQPQHF
CDR3 DNA: TGTGCCAGCAGATACCAGGGCCAGCCCCAGCATTTT
D gene: .
clone size: many
V gene: TRBV7-2
CDR3 length: 12
J gene: TRBJ1-5

CDR3 protein: CASSLVAGELLNEQYF
CDR3 DNA: TGTGCCAGCAGCTTAGTTGCGGGAGAGCTCCTCAACGAGCAGTACTTC
D gene: TRBD2
clone size: many
V gene: TRBV7-2
CDR3 length: 16
J gene: TRBJ2-7

CDR3 protein: CASQLLSGNTIYF
CDR3 DNA: TGTGCCAGTCAATTACTTTCCGGAAACACCATATATTTT
D gene: .
clone size: many
V gene: TRBV27
CDR3 length: 13
J gene: TRBJ1-3

CDR3 protein: CASSDGQTNQPQHF
CDR3 DNA: TGTGCCAGCAGTGATGGACAGACAAATCAGCCCCAGCATTTT
D gene: .
clone size: many
V gene: TRBV6-1
CDR3 length: 14
J gene: TRBJ1-5

CDR3 protein: CASSQRAGDSPSGTQYF
CDR3 DNA: TGTGCCAGCAGCCAACGCGCGGGCGACAGCCCTTCGGGGACCCAGTACTTC
D gene: .
clone size: .
V gene: TRBV16
CDR3 length: 17
J gene: TRBJ2-5